What follows are 22 T cell receptor beta chains derived from one specimen sequenced in a study of blood T cell repertoires in COVID-19. Sequenced by immunoSEQ multiplex PCR; TCRdb stores in-frame clones only, minus some. The sample has 70,000 to 95,000 clones, roughly 92% seen once; the top ten hold about 6.6%. The sequenced sample was peripheral blood. These receptors all stem from a woman aged 60-75 years with active COVID-19.

This chain links TRBV15 with TRBJ2-7; no clear D gene. The germline V gene encodes CDR1 LNHNV and CDR2 YYDKDF (reference sequence). Trimming shortened V by 0 bases and J by 3 bases, and 9 bases separated the two germline ends. The CDR3 loop spans 14 amino acids. For the CDR3, the DNA is TGTGCCACCAGCAGAGATCTGAGTGACTACGAGCAGTACTTC. Translating it yields CATSRDLSDYEQYF.

J is TRBJ1-2 and V is TRBV7-2; 7 nucleotides match TRBD1. The CDR3 has 13 amino acids. Germline trimming cut 4 bases from V and 2 bases from J; bases unmatched to any gene: 1. Germline V gene data show CDR1 as SGHTA and CDR2 as FQGNSA. The CDR3 DNA sequence: TGTGCCAGCAGCTGGGACAGAAACTATGGCTACACCTTC. Protein: CASSWDRNYGYTF.

The sample holds one count of this clone. The chain carries TRBV3-1 (or the pseudogene TRBV3-2) and TRBJ2-5; possibly TRBD2 for D (5 bases). The CDR3 spans 14 residues. Germline lookup yields CDR1 LGHDT and CDR2 YNNKEL (reference sequence). V was clipped by 6 bases and J by 2 bases, with 13 bases between them. The CDR3 nucleotides are TGTGCCAGCAGGAATCCGGGGATGCAAGAGACCCAGTACTTC. The encoded protein is CASRNPGMQETQYF.

The gene calls are TRBV10-3 and TRBJ1-1; D perhaps matches TRBD1 (6 bases). Deletions cut 4 bases from V and 1 base from J, with 16 bases between. The V gene's germline CDR1 is ENHRY and CDR2 SYGVKD. The CDR3 is made up of 16 amino acids. The CDR3 spells CAISGPPTGANTEAFF. In nucleotides, the CDR3 is TGTGCCATCAGTGGGCCCCCGACAGGTGCGAACACTGAAGCTTTCTTT.

DNA of the CDR3: TGCGCCAGCCAGGCACAATCCTACGAGCAGTACTTC. Protein sequence: CASQAQSYEQYF. The chain recombines TRBV5-1 with TRBJ2-7, with no clear D. Germline assignment: CDR1 SGHRS and CDR2 YFSETQ. This CDR3 has 12 residues. V lost 7 bases, J lost 1 base, and 9 bases lay in between.

The table lists this clone with a count of one. The chain has TRBV4-1 and TRBJ1-2, with a tentative D call TRBD1 (5 bases). Trimming removed 4 bases from V and 8 bases from J, with 23 bases in between. This CDR3 comprises 16 residues. From germline, CDR1 is MGHRA and CDR2 YSYEKL. CDR3 in amino acids: CASSPTVDLSLGGYTF. CDR3 nucleotides: TGCGCCAGCAGCCCGACAGTTGACTTGTCGCTTGGCGGCTACACCTTC.

V and J are TRBV2 and TRBJ2-3; 8 bases map to TRBD2. CDR3 length: 16 amino acids. V dropped 5 bases and J dropped 1; count of bases not matched to a gene: 8. CDR1 and CDR2 from the germline V gene are SNHLY and FYNNEI. Here the CDR3 reads CASSPRGAGGTDTQYF. CDR3 in DNA: TGTGCCAGCAGTCCGCGAGGAGCGGGAGGCACAGATACGCAGTATTTT.

The chain has TRBV12-3 or TRBV12-4 and TRBJ2-7; the D is unclear. The CDR3 spans 12 residues. Trimming shortened V by 0 bases and J by 6 bases, and 6 bases separated the two germline ends. In nucleotides, the CDR3 is TGTGCCAGCAGTTTAGCTCCTTTCGAGCAGTACTTC. Translated: CASSLAPFEQYF.

This rearrangement joins TRBV5-1 to TRBJ2-5; 11 bases map to TRBD2. After removal of 4 bases from V and 2 bases from J, the junction contained 1 base not matched to a gene. Germline values: CDR1 SGHRS, CDR2 YFSETQ. The CDR3 length is 14 residues. The CDR3 protein is CASSIAGGQETQYF. Here the CDR3 DNA reads TGCGCCAGCAGCATAGCGGGAGGGCAAGAGACCCAGTACTTC.

This chain links TRBV14 with TRBJ2-3; D uncertain. V was shortened by 5 bases and J by 0 bases, with 12 bases between the two germline ends. CDR3 length equals 15 residues. Per germline, CDR1 SGHDN and CDR2 FVKESK. CDR3: CASSMSTTSTDTQYF. CDR3 nucleotide sequence: TGTGCCAGCAGCATGTCGACAACTAGCACAGATACGCAGTATTTT.

The chain has TRBV11-2 and TRBJ2-1; TRBD2 agrees at 9 bases. The CDR3 loop spans 15 amino acids. Germline V gene lookup returns CDR1 SGHAT and CDR2 FQNNGV. The V segment lost 2 bases and the J segment 7 bases; nucleotides outside the gene matches: 6. As DNA, the CDR3 is TGTGCCAGCAGCTTAACGGCGGGAGGGCCAAATGAGCAGTTCTTC. Translated, it gives CASSLTAGGPNEQFF.

On this clone: The junction does not match germline at one end; this may be a read error. The chain is built from TRBV5-4 and TRBJ2-5; D might be TRBD2 (5 bases). Per germline, CDR1 SGHNT and CDR2 YYREEE (reference sequence). The CDR3 is 13 amino acids. The DNA for the CDR3 is TGTGCCACCAGCGGAGCGAGTAGGGAGACCCAGTACTTC. As protein: CATSGASRETQYF.

This chain uses TRBV5-4 with TRBJ2-3, with D tentatively TRBD2 (6 bases). The CDR3 covers 15 residues. V lost 1 base, J lost 4 bases, and 13 bases lay in between. CDR1 and CDR2 from the germline V gene are SGHNT and YYREEE (reference sequence). The CDR3 region is CASSLKVGRADTQYF. The CDR3 DNA sequence: TGTGCCAGCAGCTTGAAAGTCGGGAGAGCAGATACGCAGTATTTT.

This rearrangement joins TRBV6-5 to TRBJ1-1; D is unresolved. V dropped 0 bases and J dropped 1 base, with 9 bases sitting between them. This CDR3 comprises 15 residues. Per germline, CDR1 MNHEY and CDR2 SVGAGI. The CDR3: CASSYSRRKNTEAFF. CDR3 sequence (DNA): TGTGCCAGCAGTTACTCTAGGCGGAAGAACACTGAAGCTTTCTTT.

The chain joins TRBV28 to TRBJ1-2, with 8 bases that match TRBD1. V trimming: 7 bases; J trimming: 4 bases; junction bases outside the gene matches: 2. Germline V gives CDR1 MDHEN, CDR2 SYDVKM. CDR3 length: 12 residues. The CDR3 DNA follows: TGTGCCAGCATTACAGGGGGCTATGGCTACACCTTC. It specifies CASITGGYGYTF.

The gene calls are TRBV28 and TRBJ2-1; TRBD1 agrees at 8 bases. CDR3 length: 17 residues. Looked up from germline, CDR1 is MDHEN and CDR2 is SYDVKM. J gave up 3 bases and V 4 bases, and 11 bases lay outside the gene matches. Written as DNA, the CDR3 is TGTGCCAGCAGTTCTGACTCGGGGACAGGCAGCTACAATGAGCAGTTCTTC. As protein: CASSSDSGTGSYNEQFF. Variable domain in full (rest from reference TRBV28 and TRBJ2-1): DVKVTQSSRYLVKRTGEKVFLECVQDMDHENMFWYRQDPGLGLRLIYFSYDVKMKEKGDIPEGYSVSREKKERFSLILESASTNQTSMYLCASSSDSGTGSYNEQFFGPGTRLTVL.

V gene TRBV14 combines with J gene TRBJ2-1; possible D gene TRBD1, 5 bases. CDR3 length: 14 amino acids. V lost 6 bases to trimming and J lost 7 bases, with 16 bases between them. The V gene's germline CDR1 is SGHDN and CDR2 FVKESK. This CDR3 reads CASRPSGAGNEQFF. CDR3 in DNA: TGTGCCAGCAGACCGAGTGGGGCCGGTAATGAGCAGTTCTTC. Filled out from reference TRBV14 and TRBJ2-1, the complete variable domain reads EAGVTQFPSHSVIEKGQTVTLRCDPISGHDNLYWYRRVMGKEIKFLLHFVKESKQDESGMPNNRFLAERTGGTYSTLKVQPAELEDSGVYFCASRPSGAGNEQFFGPGTRLTVL.

Of note for this clone: An end of the junction differs from the germline gene, which may be a read error. The rearrangement uses TRBV19 and TRBJ1-6; no clear D. This CDR3 contains 13 residues. CDR1 and CDR2 (germline): LNHDA, SQIVND (reference sequence). The CDR3 DNA follows: TGTGCCAGTAGTGGGCTTCGGGATTCACCCCTCCATTTT. Protein sequence: CASSGLRDSPLHF.

This chain connects TRBV18 to TRBJ2-7; perhaps TRBD1 as D (6 bases). The CDR3 is made up of 13 amino acids. Per germline, CDR1 KGHSH and CDR2 LQKENI. Trimming removed 6 bases at V and 2 bases at J, with 11 bases between. The CDR3 DNA sequence: TGTGCCAGCTCCGAACAGGGCCCCTACGAGCAGTACTTC. It is translated as CASSEQGPYEQYF.

The gene calls are TRBV3-1 (or the pseudogene TRBV3-2) and TRBJ2-2, with a weak D call TRBD1 (6 bases). The CDR3 consists of 18 residues. V was trimmed by 4 bases and J by 7 bases, leaving 25 bases between them. Germline V lookup: CDR1 LGHDT, CDR2 YNNKEL (reference sequence). The DNA for the CDR3 is TGTGCCAGCAGCCCATCCCGATTTTCGGGACATAGAATCGGGGAGCTGTTTTTT. Translation gives CASSPSRFSGHRIGELFF.

The chain employs TRBV28 and TRBJ1-5; D uncertain. Germline CDR1 reads MDHEN; CDR2 reads SYDVKM. The CDR3 contains 13 residues. The V end was cut by 10 bases, the J end by 3 bases, with 13 bases between. DNA of the CDR3: TGTGCCACCGTACCCGGGTTCAATCAGCCCCAGCATTTT. Protein sequence: CATVPGFNQPQHF.

This rearrangement joins TRBV28 to TRBJ2-5; TRBD2 is a possible D gene (5 bases). The CDR3 runs to 14 residues. Trimming cost V 1 base and J 5 bases, with 11 bases left between them. The germline gives CDR1 MDHEN, CDR2 SYDVKM. CDR3 residues: CASSLSGAVETQYF. CDR3 DNA: TGTGCCAGCAGTTTATCAGGAGCGGTTGAGACCCAGTACTTC.